Following are 7 T cell receptor beta chains from one sample sequenced in a study of early T cells in non-severe SARS-CoV-2 infection. TCRdb used MiXCR to reprocess the 5' RACE reads, holding one entry per CDR3 protein. This sample has 35,000 to 50,000 distinct CDR3 sequences, with about 5.9% found just once. The sample here was whole blood, taken at baseline. All receptors derive from an adult who was a healthcare worker with PCR-confirmed SARS-CoV-2 infection or an uninfected control (not recorded which).

This clonotype came up many times. The chain has TRBV6-5 and TRBJ2-7; D possibly corresponds to TRBD2 (6 bases). Germline CDR1 reads MNHEY; CDR2 reads SVGAGI. This CDR3 has 15 amino acids. Trimming removed 0 bases at V and 3 bases at J, with 12 bases between. The CDR3, as DNA: TGTGCCAGCAGTTACTCGATTAGCGGAATCTACGAGCAGTACTTC. It yields the protein CASSYSISGIYEQYF.

This clonotype was picked up a small number of times. The chain combines TRBV20-1 with TRBJ1-5; a weak D match, TRBD1 (6 bases). CDR1 and CDR2 from the germline V gene are DFQATT and SNEGSKA (reference sequence). V dropped 6 bases and J dropped 2 bases, with 14 bases sitting between them. There are 14 residues in the CDR3. CDR3 region: CSAKPGAGNQPQHF. Written as DNA, the CDR3 is TGCAGTGCCAAGCCGGGGGCTGGCAATCAGCCCCAGCATTTT.

This clonotype showed up just a few times. The V and J genes are TRBV28 and TRBJ2-7; D is uncertain. The germline V gene encodes CDR1 MDHEN and CDR2 SYDVKM. This CDR3 contains 12 residues. V was cut by 5 bases and J by 3 bases, with 8 bases left in between. The CDR3 is CASSPRFYEQYF. Here the CDR3 DNA reads TGTGCCAGCAGTCCCCGCTTCTACGAGCAGTACTTC.

This clonotype was counted at least ten times. The V gene is TRBV12-3 or TRBV12-4, the J gene TRBJ2-4; D may match TRBD1 or TRBD2 (5 bases each). Trimming left V 6 bases short and J 12 bases short, with 18 bases between. This CDR3 contains 13 residues. In nucleotides, the CDR3 is TGTGCCAGCAGGAGGGGCAGGAGCGCGGGTCAGTACTTC. It yields the protein CASRRGRSAGQYF.

This clonotype has more than one count but fewer than ten. The V and J genes are TRBV6-2 or TRBV6-3 and TRBJ2-3, with D perhaps TRBD1 (5 bases). The V and J ends lost 10 bases and 1 base respectively, with 18 bases between them. Per the germline V gene, CDR1 is MNHEY and CDR2 is SVGEGT. CDR3 length: 15 residues. DNA for the CDR3: TGTGCCACCAACTTAGGGGCAGCTGGCACAGATACGCAGTATTTT. Its translation: CATNLGAAGTDTQYF.

In this sample, this clonotype turned up many times. The chain is built from TRBV6-4 and TRBJ1-2, with 11 bases fitting TRBD1. The V segment lost 6 bases and the J segment 4 bases; nucleotides outside the gene matches: 7. Germline V gives CDR1 MRHNA, CDR2 SNTAGT. The CDR3 has 15 residues. The CDR3: CASSNSGTGGYGYTF. CDR3 sequence (DNA): TGTGCCAGCAGCAACTCCGGGACAGGGGGCTATGGCTACACCTTC.

The chain uses TRBV20-1 and TRBJ2-5; 9 bases are shared with TRBD2. In germline, CDR1 is DFQATT, CDR2 SNEGSKA (reference sequence). V dropped 2 bases and J dropped 2; count of bases not matched to a gene: 3. This CDR3 has 14 amino acids. CDR3 sequence reads: CSARRRGGQETQYF. CDR3 DNA sequence: TGCAGTGCTAGAAGGCGGGGGGGACAAGAGACCCAGTACTTC.